The 28 T cell receptor beta chains given below trace back to one sample, sequenced in a study of shared clonotypes between healthy human individuals. Assay used: immunoSEQ multiplex PCR; TCRdb lists only in-frame clones, some missing. In the table there are around 2,000,000 clones, roughly 95% of which are singletons. What was sequenced was naive CD4+ T cells sorted from blood. Specified subset: CD45RA+ positively selected. The receptors here all came from a man aged 18 to 29 in good health.

V usage is TRBV10-1 and J usage is TRBJ2-5, with 7 bases fitting TRBD2. The V segment lost 3 bases and the J segment 4 bases; nucleotides outside the gene matches: 11. The CDR3 is made up of 16 amino acids. Germline V CDR1 and CDR2: WNHNN, SYGVQD (reference sequence). This CDR3 reads CASSERRSGAGETQYF. The CDR3 region has the DNA TGCGCCAGCAGTGAACGGAGAAGCGGGGCTGGAGAGACCCAGTACTTC.

In regard to this clone: Other DNA sequences in the sample encode the same CDR3. V is TRBV5-4 and J is TRBJ2-3, with no clear D. CDR1 is SGHNT, CDR2 YYREEE, per germline (reference sequence). The CDR3 runs to 13 residues. Trimming removed 4 bases at V and 2 bases at J, with 8 bases between. CDR3 bases: TGTGCCAGCAGCCCTGACCCCACAGATACGCAGTATTTT. Translating gives CASSPDPTDTQYF.

Comments on this clone: The sample holds other DNA sequences that translate to the same CDR3. This chain joins TRBV29-1 and TRBJ1-1; maybe TRBD1 (5 bases). The CDR3 has 14 residues. Germline CDR1 reads SQVTM; CDR2 reads ANQGSEA. V gave up 1 base and J gave up 1 base, with 10 bases separating them. The CDR3 nucleotides are TGCAGCGTTGAAGTGCCCGGGGCGAACACTGAAGCTTTCTTT. Protein product: CSVEVPGANTEAFF.

The V and J genes are TRBV6-5 and TRBJ1-2, with 7 bases fitting TRBD1. The germline V gene encodes CDR1 MNHEY and CDR2 SVGAGI. This CDR3 is built from 14 residues. J gave up 10 bases and V 6 bases, and 14 bases lay outside the gene matches. The CDR3 region is CASRSSGGPWVYTF. In DNA form, the CDR3 reads TGTGCCAGCAGATCATCAGGGGGTCCATGGGTCTACACCTTC.

CDR3 sequence reads: CASSEYSGTVNTEAFF. The CDR3 DNA is TGCGCCAGCAGCGAATATTCCGGGACAGTGAACACTGAAGCTTTCTTT. The chain uses TRBV4-1 and TRBJ1-1; 7 nucleotides agree with TRBD1. Germline loops: CDR1 MGHRA, CDR2 YSYEKL. This CDR3 comprises 16 residues. V shed 5 bases and J 0 bases; nucleotides not matched to a gene: 9.

The rearrangement uses TRBV7-2 and TRBJ2-3; possibly TRBD2 for D (6 bases). Germline values: CDR1 SGHTA, CDR2 FQGNSA. The V gene lost 0 bases and the J gene lost 6 bases, with 16 bases spanning the gap. CDR3 length: 16 amino acids. The DNA of the CDR3 is TGTGCCAGCAGCTTAGCGGGGACTGCCGGGTTTGATACGCAGTATTTT. It is translated as CASSLAGTAGFDTQYF.

The chain recombines TRBV7-2 with TRBJ2-5; TRBD1 matches at 7 bases. V dropped 5 bases and J dropped 4; count of bases not matched to a gene: 13. In germline, CDR1 is SGHTA, CDR2 FQGNSA. The CDR3 runs to 16 residues. The CDR3 region is CASSRDAPGGRETQYF. Written as DNA, the CDR3 is TGTGCCAGCAGCCGTGACGCGCCAGGGGGTCGAGAGACCCAGTACTTC.

The V and J genes are TRBV6-5 and TRBJ1-1; D may be TRBD1 (6 bases). Trimming took 7 bases from V and 6 from J, leaving 18 bases between them. CDR1 and CDR2 (germline): MNHEY, SVGAGI. This CDR3 contains 14 residues. The CDR3 nucleotides are TGTGCCAGCACCGACACCCCCAGGGGCCCTGAAGCTTTCTTT. Translating it yields CASTDTPRGPEAFF.

CDR3 loop: CASSFMDGAYEQYF. The CDR3 DNA reads as TGTGCCAGCAGCTTCATGGACGGAGCCTACGAGCAGTACTTC. This sequence joins TRBV6-6 and TRBJ2-7; no clear D. The CDR3 is made up of 14 amino acids. Germline values: CDR1 MNHNY, CDR2 SVGAGI (reference sequence). The germline V and J ends were trimmed by 6 bases and 2 bases, with 14 bases remaining between them.

This rearrangement joins TRBV10-3 to TRBJ1-3, with 7 positions matching TRBD1. Trimming cost V 0 bases and J 0 bases; bases outside gene matches: 2. The CDR3 is made up of 16 amino acids. Germline loops: CDR1 ENHRY, CDR2 SYGVKD. The CDR3 here is CAISESQGDSGNTIYF. The CDR3 region has the DNA TGTGCCATCAGTGAGTCGCAGGGGGACTCTGGAAACACCATATATTTT.

The chain carries TRBV14 and TRBJ2-7, with D perhaps matching TRBD2 (5 bases). The V end was cut by 4 bases, the J end by 5 bases, with 12 bases between. Germline-derived CDR1 and CDR2 are SGHDN and FVKESK. CDR3 length equals 13 residues. CDR3 coding DNA: TGTGCCAGCAGCCGACAACTAGGCGACGAGCAGTACTTC. Residues: CASSRQLGDEQYF. Full variable domain (remainder filled in from reference TRBV14 and TRBJ2-7): EAGVTQFPSHSVIEKGQTVTLRCDPISGHDNLYWYRRVMGKEIKFLLHFVKESKQDESGMPNNRFLAERTGGTYSTLKVQPAELEDSGVYFCASSRQLGDEQYFGPGTRLTVT.

The chain has TRBV7-2 and TRBJ2-2, with 10 bases lining up with TRBD1. Germline-derived CDR1 and CDR2 are SGHTA and FQGNSA. The length of the CDR3 is 16 residues. With V trimmed by 1 base and J by 5 bases, 4 bases remained unmatched. The chain's CDR3 is CASSLGGQGRTGELFF. The CDR3 region has the DNA TGTGCCAGCAGCTTAGGGGGACAGGGGAGGACCGGGGAGCTGTTTTTT. Supplemented by reference TRBV7-2 and TRBJ2-2, the full variable domain reads GAGVSQSPSNKVTEKGKDVELRCDPISGHTALYWYRQSLGQGLEFLIYFQGNSAPDKSGLPSDRFSAERTGGSVSTLTIQRTQQEDSAVYLCASSLGGQGRTGELFFGEGSRLTVL.

This chain's CDR3 is CASSLETVYNEQFF. Here the CDR3 DNA reads TGCGCCAGCAGCTTGGAGACAGTCTACAATGAGCAGTTCTTC. V usage is TRBV5-1 and J usage is TRBJ2-1; D is possibly TRBD1 (5 bases). Trimming pared 0 bases from V and 3 bases from J, leaving 7 bases between. This CDR3 is built from 14 residues. CDR1 is SGHRS and CDR2 is YFSETQ in the germline V gene.

The rearrangement links TRBV5-5 to TRBJ1-1, with D uncertain. Trimming left V 0 bases short and J 2 bases short, with 8 bases between. The CDR3 spans 14 residues. Germline lookup yields CDR1 SGHKS and CDR2 YYEKEE (reference sequence). The CDR3 sequence is CASSLGWANTEAFF. The CDR3 region has the DNA TGTGCCAGCAGCTTGGGGTGGGCTAACACTGAAGCTTTCTTT.

The J gene is TRBJ2-7, the V gene TRBV11-3, with 9 bases matching TRBD1. This CDR3 spans 17 amino acids. Trimming at V came to 0 bases and at J to 2 bases, leaving 8 bases not matched to a gene. Germline CDR1 SGHNT, CDR2 YENEEA. The chain's CDR3 is CASSLDLGQGGPYEQYF. For the CDR3, the DNA is TGTGCCAGCAGCTTAGATTTGGGACAGGGTGGCCCCTACGAGCAGTACTTC.

V and J are TRBV4-3 and TRBJ2-2; D remains ambiguous. The ends were cut back, 3 bases at V and 8 bases at J, with 16 bases in the middle. The CDR3 length is 15 residues. The V gene's germline CDR1 is LGHNA and CDR2 YSLEER. The DNA for the CDR3 is TGCGCCAGCAGCCATTCAGGAGCTTTCCTTGGGGAGCTGTTTTTT. Translated: CASSHSGAFLGELFF.

This sequence joins TRBV28 and TRBJ2-7; TRBD1 matches at 11 bases. With V trimmed by 3 bases and J by 3 bases, 10 bases remained unmatched. This CDR3 contains 17 residues. From germline, CDR1 is MDHEN and CDR2 SYDVKM. DNA for the CDR3: TGTGCCAGCAGTTTTGCTGGACAGGGGGCGGAGATCTACGAGCAGTACTTC. It is translated as CASSFAGQGAEIYEQYF.

This clone appeared a single time. V is TRBV6-1 and J is TRBJ2-2; D is uncertain. Trimming shortened V by 4 bases and J by 1 base, and 7 bases separated the two germline ends. CDR1 is MNHNS and CDR2 is SASEGT in the germline V gene. The CDR3 is 14 residues long. The CDR3 is CASSGDMNTGELFF. As DNA, the CDR3 is TGTGCCAGCAGTGGAGATATGAACACCGGGGAGCTGTTTTTT.

On this clone itself: In the same sample, other DNA sequences code for this CDR3. The gene calls are TRBV5-1 and TRBJ2-5, with D uncertain. V was shortened by 2 bases and J by 5 bases, with 10 bases between the two germline ends. Germline CDR1 is SGHRS and CDR2 is YFSETQ. The CDR3 spans 13 residues. The CDR3 nucleotides read TGCGCCAGCAGCTTAGGAATCCAGGAGACCCAGTACTTC. Translating it yields CASSLGIQETQYF.

V usage is TRBV6-1 and J usage is TRBJ1-5; D is perhaps TRBD1 (5 bases). The CDR3 runs 12 residues. Germline V gene lookup returns CDR1 MNHNS and CDR2 SASEGT. Trimming removed 10 bases from V and 4 bases from J, with 11 bases in between. CDR3 DNA: TGTGCCACAGGGAATATGAATCAGCCCCAGCATTTT. Its protein is CATGNMNQPQHF.

As regards this clone: This CDR3 is also generated by other DNA sequences in the sample. The CDR3 sequence: CASSPSGQGGETQYF. The CDR3 region has the DNA TGTGCCAGCTCACCATCCGGACAGGGTGGGGAGACCCAGTACTTC. The chain has TRBV18 and TRBJ2-5; 8 bases line up with TRBD1. There are 15 residues in the CDR3. Losses at the gene ends were 2 bases for V and 5 bases for J; bases not matched to a gene: 7. Germline CDR1 and CDR2: KGHSH and LQKENI.

The chain employs TRBV28 and TRBJ2-3, with 16 bases matching TRBD2. Germline V lookup: CDR1 MDHEN, CDR2 SYDVKM. J lost 4 bases, V lost 6 bases, and 10 bases had no gene match. The CDR3 is 18 residues long. The CDR3 DNA sequence: TGTGCCAGCAGAACCGGGACTAGCGGGGGGGCCCGGGCAGATACGCAGTATTTT. Amino acid sequence: CASRTGTSGGARADTQYF.

The chain employs TRBV11-2 and TRBJ2-5; the match to TRBD2 covers 7 bases. The V gene end was trimmed by 5 bases and the J gene end by 5 bases; junction bases not matched to a gene: 5. The CDR3 has 13 residues. CDR1 and CDR2 (germline): SGHAT, FQNNGV. CDR3 sequence: CASSVGLVETQYF. In DNA, the CDR3 is TGTGCCAGCAGCGTCGGACTAGTTGAGACCCAGTACTTC.

This chain uses TRBV5-5 with TRBJ1-5, with a tentative D call TRBD1 (5 bases). The CDR3 totals 13 residues. Germline V lookup: CDR1 SGHKS, CDR2 YYEKEE (reference sequence). V dropped 0 bases and J dropped 6 bases, with 7 bases sitting between them. As DNA, the CDR3 is TGTGCCAGCAGCTTGGGACAGTTTCAGCCCCAGCATTTT. Amino acids: CASSLGQFQPQHF.

The gene calls are TRBV14 and TRBJ2-5; possibly TRBD2 for D (6 bases). Trimming cost V 2 bases and J 1 base, with 11 bases left between them. The CDR3 covers 15 residues. CDR1 and CDR2 (germline): SGHDN, FVKESK. CDR3 amino acids: CASSQWSGGQETQYF. CDR3 nucleotide sequence: TGTGCCAGCAGCCAATGGTCCGGGGGCCAAGAGACCCAGTACTTC.

This sequence joins TRBV2 and TRBJ2-3; 10 bases map to TRBD2. The CDR3 is 15 amino acids. CDR1 SNHLY and CDR2 FYNNEI come from the germline V gene. The trim removed 3 bases at V and 3 bases at J, leaving 3 bases unmatched. CDR3 region: CASSDVSGGTDTQYF. Here the CDR3 DNA reads TGTGCCAGCAGTGATGTTAGCGGGGGGACAGATACGCAGTATTTT.

CDR3 residues: CASSSGTSNQPQHF. The CDR3 DNA is TGTGCCAGCAGCTCCGGGACAAGCAATCAGCCCCAGCATTTT. The chain uses TRBV7-9 and TRBJ1-5; TRBD1 is a possible D gene (6 bases). Germline V gene lookup returns CDR1 SEHNR and CDR2 FQNEAQ (reference sequence). The CDR3 has 14 amino acids. Trimming pared 4 bases from V and 1 base from J, leaving 8 bases between.

V usage is TRBV18 and J usage is TRBJ2-1, with a tentative D call TRBD2 (6 bases). V shed 5 bases and J shed 6 bases, with 11 bases lying between them. This CDR3 is built from 13 residues. Per germline, CDR1 KGHSH and CDR2 LQKENI. The CDR3 is CASSGGIGNEQFF. Written as DNA, the CDR3 is TGTGCCAGCTCAGGGGGGATCGGCAATGAGCAGTTCTTC.